What follows is one TCR beta chain and its context. Its antigen is unidentified. The sample originates from a study of naive CD8 T cells in extremely preterm neonates. Per the germline V gene, CDR1 is SGDLS and CDR2 is YYNGEE. V gave up 4 bases and J gave up 2 bases; unmatched junction bases: 8. CDR3 length: 16 amino acids. Notes on the study in general: Compared with all age groups, preterm neonates showed less repertoire richness. Preterm CDR3s were shorter than older groups', with fewer N additions and less trimming.

The data were produced by immunoSEQ multiplex PCR, yet TCRdb's version contains in-frame clones alone and is incomplete. The sample lists about 4,200 clones, 97% seen once, with under 0.75% in the top ten. The TCR sequence derives from a human donor in good health. Specimen: naive CD8+ T cells from blood. The chain uses TRBV9 and TRBJ2-3; TRBD2 agrees at 9 bases. CDR3 nucleotide sequence: TGTGCCAGCAGCCCCCTGGCGGGGGGGATCACAGATACGCAGTATTTT. Encoded protein: CASSPLAGGITDTQYF.